This is a list of T cell receptor beta chains from one sample in a study of blood T cells in healthy people across ages. TCRdb re-analysed the 5' RACE reads in MiXCR, keeping a single row per CDR3 protein. The sample lists about 570,000 distinct CDR3 sequences, roughly 29% occurring once. Sample: blood. The receptors shown here come from a woman aged 70-85 years in good health. Each CDR3 is given with its conserved first and last residue. Fields, in order: CDR3 protein, J gene, V gene, clone size. For some rows the clone size is stated as once, few or many, or as a class when expanded; others skip it.

CSARVAGATDTQYF,TRBJ2-3,TRBV20-1,-
CASSYYRQAHEQFF,TRBJ2-1,TRBV6-2/TRBV6-3,-
CASSLYRSSGNTIYF,TRBJ1-3,TRBV7-9,-
CASSRLGTGGKYGYTF,TRBJ1-2,TRBV23-1,-
CSVDRKQETQYF,TRBJ2-5,TRBV29-1,few
CSAKPYQEDYEQYF,TRBJ2-7,TRBV20-1,-
CASSVANYGYTF,TRBJ1-2,TRBV9,-
CSASLAGGPFRYF,TRBJ2-3,TRBV20-1,few
CASSLAAPAAQYF,TRBJ2-5,TRBV7-2,few
CASSPISGTSGPEQFF,-,TRBV3-1,-
CASSPQADWANTEAFF,TRBJ1-1,TRBV7-9,-
CAGDRDLAGELFF,TRBJ2-2,TRBV6-1,-
CASSQETPKNTGELFF,TRBJ2-2,TRBV4-3,once
CSVMTGWETQYF,TRBJ2-5,TRBV29-1,-
CAGSLGTAGSNEQFF,-,TRBV7-3,-
CVSSGEEKLFF,TRBJ1-4,TRBV2,-
CASSLTMNTEAFF,TRBJ1-1,TRBV7-2,many
CATDSGTGLTQYF,TRBJ2-5,TRBV15,few
CASSRWAPGDTQYF,TRBJ2-3,TRBV4-3,-
CASSPIQGLAFF,TRBJ1-1,TRBV7-2,-
CASSLRAGEPETQYF,TRBJ2-5,TRBV7-3,-
CASSYERGNTEAFF,TRBJ1-1,TRBV6-5,-
CSVFMNTEAFF,TRBJ1-1,TRBV29-1,-
CASSVGGNTNYGYTF,TRBJ1-2,TRBV9,-
CSVGGRLSTDTQYF,TRBJ2-3,TRBV29-1,-
CSVRRGNGYTF,TRBJ1-2,TRBV29-1,few
CASLLPGVKFF,TRBJ2-2,TRBV6-2/TRBV6-3,-
CASSSRTGEDDEQYF,TRBJ2-7,TRBV7-9,-
CASSSRTDYEQYF,TRBJ2-7,TRBV7-2,few
CASIQTGLAGTQYF,TRBJ2-5,TRBV27,-
CASSQEQDISDEQFF,-,TRBV4-3,few
CASSVDGTASKLFF,TRBJ1-4,TRBV2,-
CATSTDRATNEKLFF,TRBJ1-4,TRBV15,-
CASSPGQYNEKLFF,TRBJ1-4,TRBV9,few
CASSASGRTGWETQYF,TRBJ2-5,TRBV9,-